This T cell receptor beta chain was documented in a study of blood T cells in healthy people across ages. Study summary: Template switching recovered approximately one barcoded beta molecule for every two T cells.

Findings and caveats of the study: Whereas aged donors had fewer naive CD4+ cells, long-lived donors had more of them and higher diversity. Unknown CMV status may confound age-related changes in expanded clones.

A remark on this clonotype: What it binds is unknown.

A J-beta primer mix and a sample-barcoded 5' primer were used in a second PCR of roughly 6 to 11 cycles. TCRdb used MiXCR to reprocess the 5' RACE reads, holding one entry per CDR3 protein. The sample lists 1.2 million to 1.5 million distinct CDR3 sequences; approximately 59% were seen once. Germline values: CDR1 SQVTM, CDR2 ANQGSEA. This CDR3 is 14 amino acids long. Trimming stripped 7 bases from V and 1 base from J, with 13 bases between. The receptor was derived from a man between 18 and 35 years old in good health. The chain links TRBV29-1 to TRBJ2-2, with D perhaps TRBD1 (5 bases). Sequencing input: blood. The CDR3 DNA reads TGCAGCGCGCTAGACAGAAGGAACACCGGGGAGCTGTTTTTT. Protein product: CSALDRRNTGELFF.